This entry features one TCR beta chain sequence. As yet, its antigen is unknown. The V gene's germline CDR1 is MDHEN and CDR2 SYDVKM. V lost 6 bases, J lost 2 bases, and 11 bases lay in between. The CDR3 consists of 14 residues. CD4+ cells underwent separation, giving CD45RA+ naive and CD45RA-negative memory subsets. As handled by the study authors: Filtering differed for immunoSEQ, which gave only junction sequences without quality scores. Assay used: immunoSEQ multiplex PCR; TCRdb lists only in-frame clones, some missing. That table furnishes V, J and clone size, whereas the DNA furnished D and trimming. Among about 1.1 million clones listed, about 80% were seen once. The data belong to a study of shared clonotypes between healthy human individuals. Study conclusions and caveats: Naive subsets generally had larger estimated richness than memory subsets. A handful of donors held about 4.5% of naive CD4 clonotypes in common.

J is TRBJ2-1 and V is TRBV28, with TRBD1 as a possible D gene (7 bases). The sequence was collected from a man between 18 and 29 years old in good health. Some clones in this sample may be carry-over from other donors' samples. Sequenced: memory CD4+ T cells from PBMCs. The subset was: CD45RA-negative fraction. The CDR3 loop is CASREGAPYNEQFF. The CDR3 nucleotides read TGTGCCAGCAGGGAGGGGGCCCCCTACAATGAGCAGTTCTTC.